This T cell receptor beta chain originates from a study of CD8 T cells in Susac syndrome. General study results and limits: The number of individuals included in the study's TCR sequencing and HLA analysis was acknowledged as relatively small.

With respect to this clonotype: The antigen is not known.

Random-hexamer reverse transcription was applied to 0.5 to 1 ug RNA. With immunoSEQ multiplex PCR, TCR beta CDR3 was amplified across 54 Vbeta and 13 Jbeta. TCRdb re-called the immunoSEQ multiplex PCR reads through MiXCR, storing one row per CDR3 protein. The sample shows some 190,000 distinct CDR3 sequences, approximately 96% of them seen only once. V lost 1 base and J lost 8, with 9 bases in between. The CDR3 loop spans 12 amino acids. Germline V gives CDR1 DFQATT, CDR2 SNEGSKA (reference sequence). The sequenced target, TCR beta, came from blood CD8+ and CD4+ T cells. Through negative isolation, CD4+ and CD8+ T cells were obtained, while TEMRA cells were enriched using FACS.

The genes are TRBV20-1 and TRBJ2-1; no firm D call. The sample taken for sequencing was CD4+ T cells from PBMCs. The receptor comes from a human donor with multiple sclerosis. CDR3 amino acids: CSARVGLDEQFF. The CDR3 DNA reads as TGCAGTGCTAGAGTAGGGTTAGATGAGCAGTTCTTC.